This T cell receptor beta chain was obtained from a study of blood T cell repertoires in COVID-19. Study-level information: Samples taken during acute and convalescent COVID-19 were collected in the United States, Italy and Spain. From T cells, B-cell-depleted T cells, or PBMCs came the material, which was cDNA or gDNA.

The protocol was immunoSEQ multiplex PCR, while the TCRdb copy is restricted to in-frame clones and leaves out a portion. In the table there are roughly 500,000 clones, approximately 86% of which are singletons. This clone has just one count. The CDR3 runs to 15 residues. The germline CDR1 and CDR2 sequences are SGHTS and YDEGEE. V was shortened by 4 bases and J by 1 base, with 12 bases between the two germline ends. The study recruited people aged roughly 18 to 100 years across about 25 US areas. Cohorts were based on clinical histories the participants reported. The clonotype comes from a woman aged 60-75 years who had recovered from COVID-19. V usage is TRBV5-8 and J usage is TRBJ1-3; tentatively, D is TRBD1 (6 bases). The sequenced sample consisted of PBMCs or T cells enriched from blood (not recorded which). CDR3 DNA sequence: TGTGCCAGCAGCCACCGAGGGGGATCTGGAAACACCATATATTTT. Translation: CASSHRGGSGNTIYF.